One sample yielded the 23 T cell receptor beta chains listed below, sequenced in a study of identical twins. TCRdb analysed the 5' RACE reads with MiXCR anew, one entry per CDR3 protein. The sample yields roughly 200,000 distinct CDR3 sequences, less than 20% seen once. The same data also went into a second study, on T cells expressing NK-cell markers.

Specimen: CD8+ T cells sorted from blood. The receptors stem from a woman aged 18-29 years in good health.

The table lists this clonotype with a few counts. This sequence joins TRBV12-3 or TRBV12-4 and TRBJ2-5; TRBD2 matches at 9 bases. The junction had 7 bases not matched to a gene; V was cut back by 4 bases and J by 4 bases. This CDR3 contains 15 residues. CDR3 bases: TGTGCCAGCAGTTACGGACTAGCGTCAGGAGAGACCCAGTACTTC. Translating gives CASSYGLASGETQYF.

This clonotype was seen a handful of times. The chain combines TRBV4-1 with TRBJ2-7; possible D gene TRBD2, 5 bases. The length of the CDR3 is 12 residues. Germline V gene sequence: CDR1 MGHRA, CDR2 YSYEKL. V lost 1 base to trimming and J lost 6 bases, with 7 bases between them. CDR3 coding DNA: TGCGCCAGCAGCCAAGCGGGGATCGAGCAGTACTTC. Residues: CASSQAGIEQYF.

This clonotype came up a few times. CDR3: CSANGMHTGELFF. Here the CDR3 DNA reads TGCAGTGCTAACGGGATGCACACCGGGGAGCTGTTTTTT. This chain uses TRBV20-1 with TRBJ2-2; tentative D call: TRBD2 (5 bases). The V and J ends lost 4 bases and 3 bases respectively, with 9 bases between them. Germline V gene sequence: CDR1 DFQATT, CDR2 SNEGSKA (reference sequence). The CDR3 extends over 13 amino acids.

This clonotype occurred a few times. This chain connects TRBV6-2 or TRBV6-3 to TRBJ1-1; unclear D gene. CDR3 length: 16 amino acids. The V gene's germline CDR1 is MNHEY and CDR2 SVGEGT. The ends were cut back, 6 bases at V and 1 base at J, with 18 bases in the middle. CDR3 in amino acids: CASRPPLGSPNTEAFF. In DNA form, the CDR3 reads TGTGCCAGCAGACCCCCCCTGGGGTCCCCGAACACTGAAGCTTTCTTT.

This clonotype showed up just a few times. J is TRBJ1-2 and V is TRBV11-2; D is unclear. Per the germline V gene, CDR1 is SGHAT and CDR2 is FQNNGV. With 0 bases removed from V and 2 bases from J, the gap between germline ends came to 7 bases. CDR3 size: 14 residues. CDR3 sequence: CASSLDRQNYGYTF. The CDR3 bases are TGTGCCAGCAGCTTAGATCGGCAGAACTATGGCTACACCTTC.

The chain combines TRBV28 with TRBJ2-3, with TRBD2 identical over 7 bases. This CDR3 comprises 17 residues. V shed 6 bases, J shed 4 bases, and the junction held 16 bases outside the gene matches. CDR1 and CDR2 (germline): MDHEN, SYDVKM. CDR3 bases: TGTGCCAGCAGCCCGACCCCGGGGAGGGGCCACGCAGATACGCAGTATTTT. This encodes CASSPTPGRGHADTQYF.

This chain joins TRBV3-1 and TRBJ2-3; 7 bases map to TRBD2. V dropped 2 bases and J dropped 1; count of bases not matched to a gene: 12. The V gene's germline CDR1 is LGHDT and CDR2 YNNKEL (reference sequence). The CDR3 consists of 18 residues. This CDR3 is CASSQTTQRGWGTDTQYF. CDR3 coding DNA: TGTGCCAGCAGCCAAACCACTCAGCGGGGCTGGGGCACAGATACGCAGTATTTT.

This clonotype was counted between two and nine times. The chain couples TRBV11-2 to TRBJ2-1; D unresolved. Germline V lookup: CDR1 SGHAT, CDR2 FQNNGV. This CDR3 region has 13 residues. V lost 3 bases and J 8 bases, leaving 11 bases between the germline ends. The CDR3, as DNA: TGTGCCAGCAGCTTGGTGGTAGCCCATGAGCAGTTCTTC. Encoded protein: CASSLVVAHEQFF.

This clonotype was seen only a few times. DNA for the CDR3: TGTGCCAGCAGTTTTGCGGGTGCTCAAGAGACCCAGTACTTC. Translated: CASSFAGAQETQYF. The gene calls are TRBV12-3 or TRBV12-4 and TRBJ2-5, with D possibly matching TRBD2 (5 bases). The CDR3 is made up of 14 amino acids. The V end lost 3 bases, the J end lost 2 bases, and 10 bases lay between the germline ends.

This clonotype has a handful of counts. Here the CDR3 reads CASSQGWGGRETQYF. Written as DNA, the CDR3 is TGCGCCAGCAGCCAAGGTTGGGGGGGGCGGGAGACCCAGTACTTC. The chain uses TRBV4-1 and TRBJ2-5; tentatively, D is TRBD2 (7 bases). The V and J ends lost 1 base and 5 bases respectively, with 14 bases between them. This CDR3 has 15 residues. Germline CDR1 and CDR2: MGHRA and YSYEKL.

This clonotype was observed a few times. V gene TRBV9 combines with J gene TRBJ2-3; D unresolved. Germline V gene lookup returns CDR1 SGDLS and CDR2 YYNGEE. CDR3 length equals 15 residues. Between the trimmed V and J ends, which lost 4 bases and 10 bases, there was a span of 22 bases. The CDR3 bases are TGTGCCAGCAGCTTCTCGGGCAAACGGGTTGAGGCGCAGTATTTT. This gives the protein CASSFSGKRVEAQYF.

This clonotype has a handful of counts. This rearrangement joins TRBV11-2 to TRBJ2-7; unclear D gene. The V end lost 1 base, the J end lost 4 bases, and 11 bases lay between the germline ends. This CDR3 spans 14 amino acids. The germline CDR1 and CDR2 sequences are SGHAT and FQNNGV. CDR3 residues: CASSLGTVPYEQYF. Here the CDR3 DNA reads TGTGCCAGCAGCTTAGGTACCGTTCCTTACGAGCAGTACTTC.

This clonotype showed up just a few times. The chain combines TRBV7-6 with TRBJ2-3, with D hard to call. Trimming shortened V by 2 bases and J by 0 bases, and 15 bases separated the two germline ends. This CDR3 has 17 amino acids. Germline V lookup: CDR1 SGHVS, CDR2 FNYEAQ. This CDR3 reads CASSLRLGFSSTDTQYF. The CDR3 DNA reads TGTGCCAGCAGCTTAAGGTTAGGCTTTTCAAGCACAGATACGCAGTATTTT. The entire variable domain, with the rest obtained from reference TRBV7-6 and TRBJ2-3, is as follows: GAGVSQSPRYKVTKRGQDVALRCDPISGHVSLYWYRQALGQGPEFLTYFNYEAQQDKSGLPNDRFSAERPEGSISTLTIQRTEQRDSAMYRCASSLRLGFSSTDTQYFGPGTRLTVL.

This clonotype showed up many times. The gene calls are TRBV12-3 or TRBV12-4 and TRBJ2-7; D might be TRBD2 (6 bases). The CDR3 consists of 14 residues. V was trimmed by 6 bases and J by 0 bases, leaving 12 bases between them. The CDR3 bases are TGTGCCAGCAGCGGACTTAGCGGCTCCTACGAGCAGTACTTC. Its protein is CASSGLSGSYEQYF.

The chain combines TRBV10-2 with TRBJ2-7, with D tentatively TRBD1 (5 bases). The germline V and J ends were trimmed by 3 bases and 1 base, with 7 bases remaining between them. CDR1 is WSHSY and CDR2 is SAAADI in the germline V gene. The CDR3 contains 13 residues. The CDR3 DNA sequence: TGCGCCAGCAGTGATCAGGGATCCTACGAGCAGTACTTC. Translated: CASSDQGSYEQYF.

The chain is built from TRBV7-2 and TRBJ2-7, with 9 bases identical to TRBD2. With 4 bases clipped from V and 4 bases from J, the junction kept 8 bases outside the gene matches. CDR3 length equals 15 residues. Germline loops: CDR1 SGHTA, CDR2 FQGNSA. The CDR3: CASSSGPGLAYEQYF. The DNA for the CDR3 is TGTGCCAGCAGCTCGGGCCCTGGACTAGCGTACGAGCAGTACTTC.

The chain recombines TRBV11-3 with TRBJ2-7; TRBD2 agrees at 7 bases. Germline lookup yields CDR1 SGHNT and CDR2 YENEEA. After removal of 0 bases from V and 6 bases from J, the junction contained 5 bases not matched to a gene. The CDR3 loop spans 14 amino acids. The CDR3 nucleotides are TGTGCCAGCAGCTTAGACCCCAGCGGGGCCGAGCAGTACTTC. It specifies CASSLDPSGAEQYF.

This clonotype was detected only a few times. This chain connects TRBV9 to TRBJ2-1, with 7 positions matching TRBD2. Trimming cost V 5 bases and J 0 bases; bases outside gene matches: 5. This CDR3 has 15 residues. Germline V gives CDR1 SGDLS, CDR2 YYNGEE. CDR3 nucleotide sequence: TGTGCCAGCAGTGTCCGGGACTACTCCTACAATGAGCAGTTCTTC. Amino acids: CASSVRDYSYNEQFF.

V gene TRBV20-1 combines with J gene TRBJ2-1; possibly TRBD2 for D (6 bases). V shed 3 bases and J shed 5 bases, with 11 bases lying between them. This CDR3 has 13 residues. Per germline, CDR1 DFQATT and CDR2 SNEGSKA (reference sequence). CDR3 residues: CSASGSGHNEQFF. CDR3 DNA: TGCAGTGCTAGCGGGAGTGGCCACAATGAGCAGTTCTTC.

This clonotype was counted at least ten times. The V and J genes are TRBV12-3 or TRBV12-4 and TRBJ2-3, with a weak D call TRBD2 (6 bases). The CDR3 runs 12 residues. The CDR3 region is CVERGGADTQYF. The CDR3 nucleotides are TGTGTCGAGCGAGGAGGGGCAGATACGCAGTATTTT.

This chain connects TRBV20-1 to TRBJ2-2, with a possible D match to TRBD2 (6 bases). Trimming removed 3 bases from V and 3 bases from J, with 17 bases in between. The length of the CDR3 is 16 residues. The germline CDR1 and CDR2 sequences are DFQATT and SNEGSKA (reference sequence). The CDR3 sequence is CSARPDQGLYTGELFF. The CDR3 bases are TGCAGTGCTAGGCCTGATCAGGGACTGTACACCGGGGAGCTGTTTTTT.

This clonotype was counted a few times. This chain uses TRBV3-1 with TRBJ2-1; D is uncertain. The V end was cut by 0 bases, the J end by 11 bases, with 11 bases between. Germline assignment: CDR1 LGHDT and CDR2 YNNKEL (reference sequence). The CDR3 loop spans 13 amino acids. CDR3 in amino acids: CASSQDPRYQQFF. In DNA, the CDR3 is TGTGCCAGCAGCCAAGATCCCCGCTACCAGCAGTTCTTC.

The V call is TRBV12-3 or TRBV12-4, the J call TRBJ2-5; 7 positions agree with TRBD2. The CDR3 sequence is 16 residues long. Unmatched junction bases numbered 14, after V lost 5 bases and J lost 5 bases. Written as DNA, the CDR3 is TGTGCCAGCAGTCCCCTCCTCGGGACTAAAATGGAGACCCAGTACTTC. Encoded protein: CASSPLLGTKMETQYF.